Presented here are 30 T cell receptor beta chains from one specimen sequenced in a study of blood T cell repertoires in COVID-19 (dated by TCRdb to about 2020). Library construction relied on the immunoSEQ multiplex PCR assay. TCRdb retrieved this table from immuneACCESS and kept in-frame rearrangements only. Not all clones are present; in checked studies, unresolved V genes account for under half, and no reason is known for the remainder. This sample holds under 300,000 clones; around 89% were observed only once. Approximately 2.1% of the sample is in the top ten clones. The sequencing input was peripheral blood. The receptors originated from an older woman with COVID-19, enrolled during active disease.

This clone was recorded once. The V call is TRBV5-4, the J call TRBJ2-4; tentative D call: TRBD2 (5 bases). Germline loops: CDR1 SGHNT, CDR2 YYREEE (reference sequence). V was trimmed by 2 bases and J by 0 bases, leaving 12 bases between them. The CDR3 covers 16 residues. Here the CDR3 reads CASSLSGFPAKNIQYF. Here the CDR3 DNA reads TGTGCCAGCAGCTTATCGGGATTCCCAGCCAAAAACATTCAGTACTTC.

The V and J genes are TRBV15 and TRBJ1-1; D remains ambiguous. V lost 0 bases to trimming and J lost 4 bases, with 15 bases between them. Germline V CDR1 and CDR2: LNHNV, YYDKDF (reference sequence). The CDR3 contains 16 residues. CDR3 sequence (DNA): TGTGCCACCAGCAGAGAGGGGAGCCGGGGAGGCACTGAAGCTTTCTTT. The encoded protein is CATSREGSRGGTEAFF.

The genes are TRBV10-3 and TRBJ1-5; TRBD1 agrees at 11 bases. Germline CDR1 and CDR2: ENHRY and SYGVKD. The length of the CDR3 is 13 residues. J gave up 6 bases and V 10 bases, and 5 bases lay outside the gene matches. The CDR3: CATGQGAGQPQHF. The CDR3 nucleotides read TGTGCCACCGGACAGGGGGCGGGTCAGCCCCAGCATTTT.

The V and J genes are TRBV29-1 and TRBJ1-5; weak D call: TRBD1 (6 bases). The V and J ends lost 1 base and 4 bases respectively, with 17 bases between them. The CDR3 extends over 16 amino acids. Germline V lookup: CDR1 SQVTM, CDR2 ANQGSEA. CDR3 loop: CSVEVLGGQGNQPQHF. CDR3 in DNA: TGCAGCGTTGAAGTTTTGGGGGGGCAGGGGAATCAGCCCCAGCATTTT.

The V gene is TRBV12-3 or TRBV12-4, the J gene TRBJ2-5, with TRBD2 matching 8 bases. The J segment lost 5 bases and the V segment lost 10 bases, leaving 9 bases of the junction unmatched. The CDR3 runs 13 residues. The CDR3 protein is CAISGGRSETQYF. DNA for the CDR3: TGTGCCATCTCGGGGGGGCGCTCGGAGACCCAGTACTTC.

The CDR3 bases are TGCGCCAGCAGCTTGGGGACAGGGAAAGGTACGCAGTATTTT. It codes for CASSLGTGKGTQYF. The chain carries TRBV5-1 and TRBJ2-3; 8 positions agree with TRBD1. CDR3 length: 14 amino acids. CDR1 and CDR2 from the germline V gene are SGHRS and YFSETQ. V dropped 0 bases and J dropped 8; count of bases not matched to a gene: 5. Together with reference TRBV5-1 and TRBJ2-3, the CDR3 gives the full variable domain: KAGVTQTPRYLIKTRGQQVTLSCSPISGHRSVSWYQQTPGQGLQFLFEYFSETQRNKGNFPGRFSGRQFSNSRSEMNVSTLELGDSALYLCASSLGTGKGTQYFGPGTRLTVL.

This CDR3 is CASGGELLILRPHYGYTF. CDR3 DNA sequence: TGTGCCAGCGGGGGGGAGCTCCTTATCCTACGCCCCCACTATGGCTACACCTTC. The V call is TRBV14, the J call TRBJ1-2; possible D gene TRBD1, 5 bases. This CDR3 contains 18 residues. V was cut by 8 bases and J by 3 bases, with 28 bases left in between. From germline, CDR1 is SGHDN and CDR2 FVKESK.

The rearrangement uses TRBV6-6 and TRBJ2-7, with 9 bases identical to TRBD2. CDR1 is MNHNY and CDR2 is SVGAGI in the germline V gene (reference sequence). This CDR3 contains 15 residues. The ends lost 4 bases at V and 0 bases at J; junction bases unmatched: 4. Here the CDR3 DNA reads TGTGCCAGCAGTTCGAGCGGGGGGTCCTCCTACGAGCAGTACTTC. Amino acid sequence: CASSSSGGSSYEQYF.

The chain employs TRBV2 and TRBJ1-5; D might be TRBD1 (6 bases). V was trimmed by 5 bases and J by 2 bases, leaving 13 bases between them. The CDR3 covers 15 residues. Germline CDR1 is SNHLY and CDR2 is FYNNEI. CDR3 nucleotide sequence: TGTGCCAGCAGTACAACAGGGCTGGGCAATCAGCCCCAGCATTTT. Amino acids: CASSTTGLGNQPQHF.

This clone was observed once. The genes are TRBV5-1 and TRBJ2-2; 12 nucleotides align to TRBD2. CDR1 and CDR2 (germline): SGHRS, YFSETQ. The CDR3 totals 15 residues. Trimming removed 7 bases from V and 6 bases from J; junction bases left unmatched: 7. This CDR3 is CASRTSGEFAGELFF. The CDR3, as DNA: TGCGCCAGCCGGACTAGCGGGGAATTTGCCGGGGAGCTGTTTTTT. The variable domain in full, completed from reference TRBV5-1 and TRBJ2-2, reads KAGVTQTPRYLIKTRGQQVTLSCSPISGHRSVSWYQQTPGQGLQFLFEYFSETQRNKGNFPGRFSGRQFSNSRSEMNVSTLELGDSALYLCASRTSGEFAGELFFGEGSRLTVL.

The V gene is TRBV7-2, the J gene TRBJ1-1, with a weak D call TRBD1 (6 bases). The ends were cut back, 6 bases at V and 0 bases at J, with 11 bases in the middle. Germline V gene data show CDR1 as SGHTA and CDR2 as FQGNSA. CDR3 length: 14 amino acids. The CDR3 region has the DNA TGTGCCAGCAGAACTCAGGGGTTGAACACTGAAGCTTTCTTT. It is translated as CASRTQGLNTEAFF.

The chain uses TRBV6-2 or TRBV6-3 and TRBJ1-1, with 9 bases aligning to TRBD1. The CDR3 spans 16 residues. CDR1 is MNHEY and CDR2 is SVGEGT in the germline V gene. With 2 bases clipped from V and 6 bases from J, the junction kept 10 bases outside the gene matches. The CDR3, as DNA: TGTGCCAGCAGTTACAATTTTGAGACAGGGGGAGCTGAAGCTTTCTTT. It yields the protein CASSYNFETGGAEAFF.

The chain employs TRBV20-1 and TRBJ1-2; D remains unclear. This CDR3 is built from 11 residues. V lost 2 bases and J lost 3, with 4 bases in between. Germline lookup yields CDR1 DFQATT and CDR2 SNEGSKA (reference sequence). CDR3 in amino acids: CSARTDYGYTF. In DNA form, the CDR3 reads TGCAGTGCTAGAACGGACTATGGCTACACCTTC.

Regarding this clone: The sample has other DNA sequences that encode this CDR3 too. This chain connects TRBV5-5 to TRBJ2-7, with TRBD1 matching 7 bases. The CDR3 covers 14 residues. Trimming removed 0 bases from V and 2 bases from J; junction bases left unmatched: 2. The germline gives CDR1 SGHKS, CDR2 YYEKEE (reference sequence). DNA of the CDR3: TGTGCCAGCAGCTTGGGACAGGGCGCCTACGAGCAGTACTTC. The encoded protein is CASSLGQGAYEQYF.

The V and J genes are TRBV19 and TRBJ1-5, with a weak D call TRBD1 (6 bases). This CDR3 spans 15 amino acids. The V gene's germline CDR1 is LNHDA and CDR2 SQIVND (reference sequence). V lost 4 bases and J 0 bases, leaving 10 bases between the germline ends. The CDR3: CASSSQGFSNQPQHF. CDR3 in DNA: TGTGCCAGTAGTAGCCAGGGGTTTAGCAATCAGCCCCAGCATTTT.

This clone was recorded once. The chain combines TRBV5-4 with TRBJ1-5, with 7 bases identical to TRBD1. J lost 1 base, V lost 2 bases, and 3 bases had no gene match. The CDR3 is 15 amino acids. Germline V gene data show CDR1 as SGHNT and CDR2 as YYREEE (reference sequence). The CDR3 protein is CASSLTGDSNQPQHF. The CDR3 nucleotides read TGTGCCAGCAGCTTAACAGGGGACAGCAATCAGCCCCAGCATTTT.

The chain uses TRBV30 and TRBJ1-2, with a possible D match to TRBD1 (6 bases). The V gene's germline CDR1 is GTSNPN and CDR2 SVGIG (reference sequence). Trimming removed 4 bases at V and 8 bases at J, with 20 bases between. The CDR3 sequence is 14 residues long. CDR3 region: CAWTSTRGADGYTF. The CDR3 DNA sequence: TGTGCCTGGACCAGTACACGGGGGGCGGACGGCTACACCTTC.

The CDR3 sequence is CASSDRGYEQYF. In DNA, the CDR3 is TGTGCCAGTAGTGACAGGGGTTACGAGCAGTACTTC. The rearrangement links TRBV19 to TRBJ2-7, with TRBD1 matching over 8 bases. Per the germline V gene, CDR1 is LNHDA and CDR2 is SQIVND (reference sequence). With V trimmed by 5 bases and J by 4 bases, 1 base remained unmatched. The CDR3 sequence is 12 residues long.

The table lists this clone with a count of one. The CDR3 coding sequence is TGTGCCTGGAGTCGCCCCTTCGGGAGGGCGCAGGACTACGAGCAGTACTTC. Residues: CAWSRPFGRAQDYEQYF. V is TRBV30 and J is TRBJ2-7, with 8 bases that match TRBD2. Germline assignment: CDR1 GTSNPN and CDR2 SVGIG (reference sequence). J lost 3 bases, V lost 2 bases, and 15 bases had no gene match. This CDR3 region has 17 residues.

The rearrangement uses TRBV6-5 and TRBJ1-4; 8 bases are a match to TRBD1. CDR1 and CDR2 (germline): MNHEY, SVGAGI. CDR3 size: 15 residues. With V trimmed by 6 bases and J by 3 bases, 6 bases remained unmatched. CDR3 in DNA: TGTGCCAGCAGAGGAGCGGGACAGGCTAATGAAAAACTGTTTTTT. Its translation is CASRGAGQANEKLFF.

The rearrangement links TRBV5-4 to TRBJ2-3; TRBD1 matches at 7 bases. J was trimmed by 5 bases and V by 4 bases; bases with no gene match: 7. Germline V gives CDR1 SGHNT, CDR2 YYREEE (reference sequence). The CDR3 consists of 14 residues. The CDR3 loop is CASSPRGLGDTQYF. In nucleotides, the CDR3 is TGTGCCAGCAGCCCGAGGGGGCTGGGAGATACGCAGTATTTT.

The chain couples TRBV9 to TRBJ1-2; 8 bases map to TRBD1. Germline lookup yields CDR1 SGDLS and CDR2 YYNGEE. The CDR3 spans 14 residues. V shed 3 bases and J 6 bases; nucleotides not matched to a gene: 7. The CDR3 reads CASSATGGMDGYTF. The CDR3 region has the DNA TGTGCCAGCAGCGCAACAGGGGGAATGGATGGCTACACCTTC.

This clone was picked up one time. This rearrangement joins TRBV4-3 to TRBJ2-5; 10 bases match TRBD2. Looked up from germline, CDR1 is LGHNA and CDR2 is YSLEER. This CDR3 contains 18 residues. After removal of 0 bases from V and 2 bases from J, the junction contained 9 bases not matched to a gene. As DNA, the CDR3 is TGCGCCAGCAGCCAAGATATCGAGCGGGGGGGCGGTCAAGAGACCCAGTACTTC. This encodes CASSQDIERGGGQETQYF.

CDR3 residues: CASSLTGGRNTIYF. CDR3 nucleotides: TGTGCCAGCAGCCTGACAGGGGGCCGAAACACCATATATTTT. This rearrangement joins TRBV7-9 to TRBJ1-3, with 10 nucleotides matching TRBD1. Germline lookup yields CDR1 SEHNR and CDR2 FQNEAQ (reference sequence). V lost 5 bases to trimming and J lost 5 bases; unmatched junction nucleotides: 3. CDR3 length equals 14 residues.

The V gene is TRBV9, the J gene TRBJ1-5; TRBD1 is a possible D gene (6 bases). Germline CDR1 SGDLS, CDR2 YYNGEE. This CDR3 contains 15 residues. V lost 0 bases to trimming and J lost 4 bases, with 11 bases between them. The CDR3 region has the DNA TGTGCCAGCAGCGTAGATCCACAGGGTAATCAGCCCCAGCATTTT. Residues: CASSVDPQGNQPQHF.

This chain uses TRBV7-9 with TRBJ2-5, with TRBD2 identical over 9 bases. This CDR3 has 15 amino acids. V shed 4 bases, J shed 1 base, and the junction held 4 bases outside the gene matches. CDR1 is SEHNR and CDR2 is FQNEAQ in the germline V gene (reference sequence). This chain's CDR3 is CASSSRLAVQETQYF. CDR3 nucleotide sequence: TGTGCCAGCAGCTCTAGACTAGCGGTCCAAGAGACCCAGTACTTC.

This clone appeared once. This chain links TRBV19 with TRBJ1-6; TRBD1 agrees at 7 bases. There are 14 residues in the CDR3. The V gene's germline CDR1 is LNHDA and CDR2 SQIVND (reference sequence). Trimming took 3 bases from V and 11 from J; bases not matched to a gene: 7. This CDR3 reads CASSIRDSLAPLHF. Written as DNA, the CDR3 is TGTGCCAGTAGTATTCGGGACAGCTTGGCACCCCTCCACTTT.

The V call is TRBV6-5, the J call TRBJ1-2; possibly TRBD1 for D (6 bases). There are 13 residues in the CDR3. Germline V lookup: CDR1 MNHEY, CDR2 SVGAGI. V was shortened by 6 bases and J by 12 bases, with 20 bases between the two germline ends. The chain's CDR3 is CASRDSVIRGDTF. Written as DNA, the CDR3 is TGTGCCAGCAGGGACAGCGTTATACGAGGAGACACCTTC.

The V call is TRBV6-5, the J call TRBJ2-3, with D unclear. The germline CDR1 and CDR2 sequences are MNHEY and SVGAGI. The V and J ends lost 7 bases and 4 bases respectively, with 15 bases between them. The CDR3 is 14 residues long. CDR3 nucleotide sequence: TGTGCCAGCACCGCCCGTGCGGTTCCAGATACGCAGTATTTT. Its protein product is CASTARAVPDTQYF.

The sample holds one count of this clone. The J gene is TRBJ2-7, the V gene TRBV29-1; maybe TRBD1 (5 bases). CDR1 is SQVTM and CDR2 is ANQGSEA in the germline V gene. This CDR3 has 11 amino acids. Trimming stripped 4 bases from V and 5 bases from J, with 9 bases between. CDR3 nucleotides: TGCAGCGTTGGGCAGGGTGACGAGCAGTACTTC. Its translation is CSVGQGDEQYF.